The next 22 T cell receptor beta chains were all read from a single sample in a study of sequential checkpoint blockade in melanoma. Clones were sequenced by immunoSEQ multiplex PCR, and TCRdb holds only the in-frame ones, with some missing. This table has 15,000 to 20,000 clones, 55% to 70% appearing once. Sample treatment: randomized to nivolumab then ipilimumab (arm A) or the reverse (arm B). This specimen was CD8+ T cells sorted from blood (inferred from file names), taken from a patient given nivolumab and ipilimumab in sequence. Every receptor here comes from a human donor with melanoma.

This clone occurred a few times. The chain employs TRBV27 and TRBJ2-3; the D is unclear. V shed 6 bases and J shed 2 bases, with 6 bases lying between them. Germline CDR1 is MNHEY and CDR2 is SMNVEV (reference sequence). This CDR3 contains 12 residues. CDR3 protein: CASRALTDTQYF. Written as DNA, the CDR3 is TGTGCCAGCAGGGCCCTCACAGATACGCAGTATTTT.

The chain has TRBV5-1 and TRBJ2-1; TRBD2 might be the D (5 bases). The CDR3 has 14 amino acids. V dropped 7 bases and J dropped 4 bases, with 15 bases sitting between them. Germline V CDR1 and CDR2: SGHRS, YFSETQ. The CDR3 is CASSLAGDYNEQFF. DNA of the CDR3: TGCGCCAGCTCGCTCGCCGGGGATTACAATGAGCAGTTCTTC.

The CDR3 DNA follows: TGCGCCAGCAGCACCCTAGCGGGGGCCTACAATGAGCAGTTCTTC. Amino acid sequence: CASSTLAGAYNEQFF. The rearrangement links TRBV5-1 to TRBJ2-1, with TRBD2 matching 10 bases. CDR3 size: 15 residues. V lost 4 bases and J lost 2; bases outside the gene matches: 3. Germline values: CDR1 SGHRS, CDR2 YFSETQ.

In this sample, this clone turned up once. The rearrangement uses TRBV28 and TRBJ2-1; D possibly corresponds to TRBD1 (5 bases). Per germline, CDR1 MDHEN and CDR2 SYDVKM. There are 15 residues in the CDR3. V gave up 5 bases and J gave up 0 bases, with 11 bases separating them. In nucleotides, the CDR3 is TGTGCCAGCAGTATTTACAGGAGCTCCTACAATGAGCAGTTCTTC. This translates into CASSIYRSSYNEQFF.

The chain links TRBV10-3 to TRBJ2-2; 7 bases match TRBD1. CDR1 is ENHRY, CDR2 SYGVKD, per germline. This CDR3 has 12 residues. The junction had 4 bases not matched to a gene; V was cut back by 11 bases and J by 4 bases. CDR3 sequence (DNA): TGTGCCGTGGACAGGAGCACCGGGGAGCTGTTTTTT. Residues: CAVDRSTGELFF.

This chain links TRBV29-1 with TRBJ1-4; the D gene is possibly TRBD1 (5 bases). V lost 5 bases to trimming and J lost 7 bases, with 14 bases between them. Looked up from germline, CDR1 is SQVTM and CDR2 is ANQGSEA. CDR3 size: 13 residues. The CDR3 loop reads CSVLGGYGEKLFF. The CDR3 nucleotides are TGCAGCGTTTTGGGGGGGTATGGTGAAAAACTGTTTTTT.

This clone was counted between two and nine times. DNA of the CDR3: TGTGCCAGCAGTCAAGGAACTAGCGCCCAGGGGGAGACCCAGTACTTC. It is translated as CASSQGTSAQGETQYF. The chain uses TRBV6-1 and TRBJ2-5; tentative D call: TRBD2 (7 bases). The V end was cut by 5 bases, the J end by 5 bases, with 21 bases between. The V gene's germline CDR1 is MNHNS and CDR2 SASEGT. CDR3 length: 16 amino acids.

The J gene is TRBJ1-4, the V gene TRBV9; 9 nucleotides match TRBD1. V lost 3 bases and J lost 8; bases outside the gene matches: 11. The CDR3 length is 16 residues. Germline CDR1 is SGDLS and CDR2 is YYNGEE. CDR3 DNA sequence: TGTGCCAGCAGCGGGGGACAGGGTCGCTCCGACGAAAAACTGTTTTTT. It translates to CASSGGQGRSDEKLFF.

The rearrangement links TRBV29-1 to TRBJ2-7, with 8 bases aligning to TRBD2. The CDR3 extends over 15 amino acids. Trimming took 0 bases from V and 6 from J; bases not matched to a gene: 10. The germline V gene encodes CDR1 SQVTM and CDR2 ANQGSEA. The CDR3 region is CSVEERVGGGSEQYF. DNA of the CDR3: TGCAGCGTTGAAGAAAGGGTCGGGGGGGGAAGCGAGCAGTACTTC.

The chain is built from TRBV28 and TRBJ2-7; 7 bases fit TRBD1. J lost 2 bases, V lost 4 bases, and 8 bases had no gene match. CDR1 and CDR2 (germline): MDHEN, SYDVKM. CDR3 length: 15 amino acids. The chain's CDR3 is CASSSPVTGTYEQYF. In DNA form, the CDR3 reads TGTGCCAGCAGTTCCCCGGTGACAGGGACCTACGAGCAGTACTTC.

J is TRBJ2-7 and V is TRBV5-8, with D perhaps TRBD2 (6 bases). V shed 4 bases and J shed 2 bases, with 16 bases lying between them. Per germline, CDR1 SGHTS and CDR2 YDEGEE. The CDR3 covers 15 residues. CDR3 loop: CASSPPWDFAYEQYF. CDR3 DNA: TGTGCCAGCAGCCCCCCTTGGGACTTTGCCTACGAGCAGTACTTC. The full variable domain, its missing parts supplied by reference TRBV5-8 and TRBJ2-7, is EAGVTQSPTHLIKTRGQQATLRCSPISGHTSVYWYQQALGLGLQFLLWYDEGEERNRGNFPPRFSGRQFPNYSSELNVNALELEDSALYLCASSPPWDFAYEQYFGPGTRLTVT.

This chain uses TRBV10-2 with TRBJ2-7; 8 bases are shared with TRBD1. With V trimmed by 2 bases and J by 5 bases, 5 bases remained unmatched. The V gene's germline CDR1 is WSHSY and CDR2 SAAADI. The CDR3 contains 14 residues. CDR3 loop: CASSEGQGLHEQYF. As DNA, the CDR3 is TGCGCCAGCAGTGAGGGACAGGGATTACACGAGCAGTACTTC.

The chain is built from TRBV10-2 and TRBJ1-1; possible D gene TRBD1, 5 bases. This CDR3 comprises 15 residues. The germline V and J ends were trimmed by 3 bases and 5 bases, with 16 bases remaining between them. CDR1 is WSHSY and CDR2 is SAAADI in the germline V gene. The CDR3 nucleotides read TGCGCCAGCAGTGAAGGTGGCCGGAGGGGTACTGAAGCTTTCTTT. This gives the protein CASSEGGRRGTEAFF.

The V and J genes are TRBV5-1 and TRBJ2-1; 7 bases map to TRBD2. J lost 3 bases, V lost 6 bases, and 6 bases had no gene match. In germline, CDR1 is SGHRS, CDR2 YFSETQ. The CDR3 runs to 14 residues. CDR3 bases: TGCGCCAGCACCCTCGGCGGGGGCTACAATGAGCAGTTCTTC. Protein sequence: CASTLGGGYNEQFF.

This clone was counted between two and nine times. V and J are TRBV6-4 and TRBJ2-6; D remains ambiguous. Trimming pared 5 bases from V and 0 bases from J, leaving 8 bases between. In germline, CDR1 is MRHNA, CDR2 SNTAGT. This CDR3 comprises 15 residues. The CDR3 here is CASSPQLSGANVLTF. DNA for the CDR3: TGTGCCAGCAGTCCACAGCTCTCTGGGGCCAACGTCCTGACTTTC.

This clone is medium-sized in the sample. The chain employs TRBV4-1 and TRBJ2-2; D is perhaps TRBD1 (5 bases). Germline V lookup: CDR1 MGHRA, CDR2 YSYEKL. The V end was cut by 1 base, the J end by 6 bases, with 9 bases between. This CDR3 region has 14 residues. The CDR3 loop reads CASSQGSGSGELFF. In nucleotides, the CDR3 is TGCGCCAGCAGCCAAGGTTCAGGGTCCGGGGAGCTGTTTTTT.

The chain recombines TRBV28 with TRBJ2-7, with 12 bases that match TRBD1. CDR1 MDHEN and CDR2 SYDVKM come from the germline V gene. V was clipped by 5 bases and J by 7 bases; unmatched bases: 9. The CDR3 is 15 amino acids. The CDR3 nucleotides read TGTGCCAGCAGTCCTCCGGGACAGGGGGCTCGGGAGCAGTACTTC. Encoded protein: CASSPPGQGAREQYF.

The chain joins TRBV7-6 to TRBJ2-7; 12 positions match TRBD2. Germline V gene lookup returns CDR1 SGHVS and CDR2 FNYEAQ. The CDR3 extends over 15 amino acids. With 5 bases clipped from V and 3 bases from J, the junction kept 5 bases outside the gene matches. DNA of the CDR3: TGTGCCAGCAGCCCTAGCGGGGGGGCCTTCTACGAGCAGTACTTC. Its protein product is CASSPSGGAFYEQYF.

This CDR3 is CASSARDRSSYEQYF. Written as DNA, the CDR3 is TGTGCCAGCAGTGCCCGGGACAGGAGCTCCTACGAGCAGTACTTC. V is TRBV27 and J is TRBJ2-7; the match to TRBD1 covers 8 bases. CDR3 length equals 15 residues. Germline loops: CDR1 MNHEY, CDR2 SMNVEV (reference sequence). V lost 5 bases to trimming and J lost 0 bases; unmatched junction nucleotides: 6.

With regard to this clone: This sample also contains other DNA sequences that code for the same CDR3. This chain joins TRBV6-1 and TRBJ1-1; TRBD1 matches at 7 bases. This CDR3 is 13 amino acids long. Germline CDR1 and CDR2: MNHNS and SASEGT. J lost 3 bases, V lost 11 bases, and 9 bases had no gene match. The CDR3 DNA sequence: TGTGCCGGATCGGGACAGAGGGACACTGAAGCTTTCTTT. Encoded protein: CAGSGQRDTEAFF.

A single count supports this clone. At one end, the junction sequence differs from germline, possibly due to a read error. The J gene is TRBJ2-7, the V gene TRBV7-2, with 9 bases identical to TRBD1. Germline values: CDR1 SGHTA, CDR2 FQGNSA. The CDR3 has 15 residues. The CDR3 sequence: CASSPGQGATYEQYF. CDR3 nucleotides: TGCGCCAGCAGCCCGGGACAGGGAGCGACCTACGAGCAGTACTTC.

The rearrangement links TRBV5-6 to TRBJ2-1, with D hard to call. Trimming took 0 bases from V and 10 from J, leaving 8 bases between them. The CDR3 has 12 amino acids. CDR1 SGHDT and CDR2 YYEEEE come from the germline V gene. The DNA of the CDR3 is TGTGCCAGCAGCTTGGGGGCTGGGGAGCAGTTCTTC. Its translation: CASSLGAGEQFF.